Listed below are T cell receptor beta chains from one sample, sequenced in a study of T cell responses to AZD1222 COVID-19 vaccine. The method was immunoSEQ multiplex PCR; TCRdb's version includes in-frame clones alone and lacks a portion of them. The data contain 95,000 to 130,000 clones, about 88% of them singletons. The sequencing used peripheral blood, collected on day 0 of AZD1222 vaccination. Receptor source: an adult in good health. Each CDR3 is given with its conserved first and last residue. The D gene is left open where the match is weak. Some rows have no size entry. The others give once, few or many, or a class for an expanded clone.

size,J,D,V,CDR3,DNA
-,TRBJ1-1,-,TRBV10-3,CAISVSGGSLEAFF,TGTGCCATCAGTGTTTCGGGTGGGTCACTTGAAGCTTTCTTT
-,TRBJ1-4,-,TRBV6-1,CASSDSGRIEKLFF,TGTGCCAGCAGTGATTCAGGGAGGATTGAAAAACTGTTTTTT
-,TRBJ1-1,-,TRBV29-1,CSVGRIEAFF,TGCAGCGTTGGGCGGATTGAAGCTTTCTTT
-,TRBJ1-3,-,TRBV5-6,CASSQTQRLGPGNTIYF,TGTGCCAGCAGCCAGACCCAACGCCTGGGGCCTGGAAACACCATATATTTT
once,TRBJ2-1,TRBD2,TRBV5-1,CASSRTPLAGGWGHEQFF,TGCGCCAGCAGCCGCACGCCACTAGCGGGGGGCTGGGGGCATGAGCAGTTCTTC
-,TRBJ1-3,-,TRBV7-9,CASSPTAGNTIYF,TGTGCCAGCAGCCCGACAGCTGGAAACACCATATATTTT
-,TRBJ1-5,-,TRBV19,CASSIGGGSGNQPQHF,TGTGCCAGTAGTATAGGTGGGGGTAGTGGCAATCAGCCCCAGCATTTT
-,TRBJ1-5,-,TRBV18,CASSPRWGQPQHF,TGTGCCAGCTCACCACGTTGGGGGCAGCCCCAGCATTTT
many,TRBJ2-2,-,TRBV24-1,CATSDYPGQSATGELFF,TGTGCCACCAGTGATTACCCGGGACAAAGTGCCACCGGGGAGCTGTTTTTT
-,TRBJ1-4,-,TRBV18,CASSPLSGGFNEKLFF,TGTGCCAGCTCACCACTGTCGGGGGGCTTTAATGAAAAACTGTTTTTT
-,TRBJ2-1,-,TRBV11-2,CASSSLGGTYNEQFF,TGTGCCAGCAGCTCCTTGGGCGGAACCTACAATGAGCAGTTCTTC
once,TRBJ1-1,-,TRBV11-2,CASSLGWGNGAEAFF,TGTGCCAGCAGCTTAGGTTGGGGTAATGGGGCTGAAGCTTTCTTT
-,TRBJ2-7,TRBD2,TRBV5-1,CASSLAYSSGSSYEQYF,TGCGCCAGCAGCTTGGCCTATTCTAGCGGGAGTTCGTACGAGCAGTACTTC
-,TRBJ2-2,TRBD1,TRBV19,CASQTGKNTGELFF,TGTGCCAGCCAGACAGGGAAAAACACCGGGGAGCTGTTTTTT
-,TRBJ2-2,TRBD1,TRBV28,CASSRQGARTGELFF,TGTGCCAGCAGTAGACAGGGGGCGCGCACCGGGGAGCTGTTTTTT
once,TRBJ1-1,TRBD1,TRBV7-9,CASSILTGENTEAFF,TGTGCCAGCAGCATTCTGACAGGGGAGAACACTGAAGCTTTCTTT
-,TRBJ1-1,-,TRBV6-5,CASSYSRGKAFF,TGTGCCAGCAGTTACTCGAGAGGAAAAGCTTTCTTT
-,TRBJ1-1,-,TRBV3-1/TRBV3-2,CASSQGDSEAFF,TGTGCCAGCAGCCAAGGTGACAGTGAAGCTTTCTTT
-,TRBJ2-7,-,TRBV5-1,CASSLGVSTYEQYF,TGCGCCAGCAGCTTGGGGGTCAGCACCTACGAGCAGTACTTC
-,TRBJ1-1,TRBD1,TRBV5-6,CAASTGAMNTEAFF,TGTGCCGCCTCGACAGGGGCTATGAACACTGAAGCTTTCTTT
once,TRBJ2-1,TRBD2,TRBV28,CATLAFAGEGDEQFF,TGTGCCACCCTCGCTTTTGCGGGAGAAGGGGATGAGCAGTTCTTC
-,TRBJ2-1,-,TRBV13,CASSLGPALSFYNEQFF,TGTGCCAGCAGCTTAGGCCCAGCGCTTTCCTTCTACAATGAGCAGTTCTTC
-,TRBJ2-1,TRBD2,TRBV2,CASSYSSGGVYNEQFF,TGTGCCAGCAGTTACAGTAGCGGGGGTGTTTACAATGAGCAGTTCTTC
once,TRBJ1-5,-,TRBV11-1,CASSLDRYQPQHF,TGTGCCAGCAGCTTAGACCGTTATCAGCCCCAGCATTTT
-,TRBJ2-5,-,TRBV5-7,CASSADRLQETQYF,TGTGCCAGCAGCGCCGACAGACTCCAAGAGACCCAGTACTTC
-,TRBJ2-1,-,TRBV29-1,CSATGDYSYNEQFF,TGCAGCGCGACAGGGGACTACTCCTACAATGAGCAGTTCTTC
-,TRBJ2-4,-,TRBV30,CAWSMGYQNIQYF,TGTGCCTGGAGTATGGGCTACCAAAACATTCAGTACTTC
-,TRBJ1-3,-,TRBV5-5,CASSYRETGGNTIYF,TGTGCCAGCAGTTACAGAGAGACCGGTGGAAACACCATATATTTT
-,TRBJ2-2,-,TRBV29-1,CSVERLAPGELFF,TGCAGCGTTGAAAGACTTGCCCCCGGGGAGCTGTTTTTT
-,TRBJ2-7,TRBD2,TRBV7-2,CASRPAGGPNEQYF,TGTGCCAGCAGACCAGCGGGGGGGCCCAACGAGCAGTACTTC
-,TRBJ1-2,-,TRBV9,CASGGISGGDGYTF,TGTGCCAGCGGGGGAATCAGTGGGGGTGATGGCTACACCTTC
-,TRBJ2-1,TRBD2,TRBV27,CASRKAGGQGEQFF,TGTGCCAGCAGAAAAGCGGGAGGGCAGGGTGAGCAGTTCTTC
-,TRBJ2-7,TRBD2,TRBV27,CASSFSTSDYEQYF,TGTGCCAGCAGTTTTTCGACTAGCGACTACGAGCAGTACTTC
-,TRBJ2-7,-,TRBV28,CASSFWADHSYEQYF,TGTGCCAGCAGTTTTTGGGCGGACCACTCCTACGAGCAGTACTTC
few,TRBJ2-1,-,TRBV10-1,CASSESTALNNEQFF,TGCGCCAGCAGTGAGAGCACGGCCTTAAACAATGAGCAGTTCTTC
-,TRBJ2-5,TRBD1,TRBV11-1,CASSLGQGVKTQYF,TGTGCCAGCAGCCTAGGACAGGGGGTTAAGACCCAGTACTTC
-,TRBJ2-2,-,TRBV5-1,CASSLAARGTGELFF,TGCGCCAGCAGCTTGGCGGCCAGGGGCACCGGGGAGCTGTTTTTT
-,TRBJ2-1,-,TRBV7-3,CASSSAQGDEQFF,TGTGCCAGCAGCTCGGCCCAGGGAGATGAGCAGTTCTTC
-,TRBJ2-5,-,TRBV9,CASSPPGTSQETQYF,TGTGCCAGCAGCCCTCCGGGCACCTCCCAAGAGACCCAGTACTTC
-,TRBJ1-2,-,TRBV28,CASSPPAGHYGYTF,TGTGCCAGCAGCCCTCCCGCAGGGCACTATGGCTACACCTTC
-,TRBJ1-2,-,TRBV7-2,CASIPMGNYGYTF,TGTGCCAGCATCCCTATGGGAAACTATGGCTACACCTTC
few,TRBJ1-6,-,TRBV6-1,CASSDEQLSLHF,TGTGCCAGCAGTGACGAACAGTTGTCCCTCCACTTT
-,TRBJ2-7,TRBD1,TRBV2,CASGGQGTYEQYF,TGTGCCAGCGGGGGACAGGGGACCTACGAGCAGTACTTC
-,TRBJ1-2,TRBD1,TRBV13,CASSPAPGTGNAYGYTF,TGTGCCAGCAGCCCAGCCCCCGGGACAGGCAACGCCTATGGCTACACCTTC
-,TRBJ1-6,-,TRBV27,CASSFGRANSPLHF,TGTGCCAGCAGTTTCGGCAGGGCCAATTCACCCCTCCACTTT
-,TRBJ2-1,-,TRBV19,CASSMGLSSYNEQFF,TGTGCCAGTAGTATGGGGCTTAGCTCCTACAATGAGCAGTTCTTC
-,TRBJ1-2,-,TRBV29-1,CSVVSGMDGYTF,TGCAGCGTTGTATCAGGGATGGATGGCTACACCTTC
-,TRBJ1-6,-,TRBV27,CASSFRDYSPLHF,TGTGCCAGCAGTTTTCGGGACTACTCACCCCTCCACTTT
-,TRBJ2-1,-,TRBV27,CASTAFSEQFF,TGTGCCAGCACAGCGTTCTCTGAGCAGTTCTTC
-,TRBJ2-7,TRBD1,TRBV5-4,CASRGQGAYEQYF,TGTGCCAGCAGGGGACAGGGGGCCTACGAGCAGTACTTC
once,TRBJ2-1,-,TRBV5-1,CASSFRGRNEQFF,TGCGCCAGCAGCTTCAGAGGTCGAAATGAGCAGTTCTTC
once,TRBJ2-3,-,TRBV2,CASRVGRVDTQYF,TGTGCCAGCAGGGTCGGACGGGTGGATACGCAGTATTTT
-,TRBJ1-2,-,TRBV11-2,CASSLDFAGNGYTF,TGTGCCAGCAGCTTAGATTTCGCAGGGAATGGCTACACCTTC
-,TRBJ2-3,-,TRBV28,CASRTAGTEDTQYF,TGTGCCAGCAGGACAGCGGGTACAGAAGATACGCAGTATTTT
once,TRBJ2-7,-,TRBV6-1,CASSDQNYEQYF,TGTGCCAGCAGTGACCAGAACTACGAGCAGTACTTC